This T cell receptor (beta chain) was sequenced for a study of PD-L1 blockade in urothelial cancer listed by TCRdb under 2017. Study-wide context: All patients started therapy at some point between 2014 and 2016 and received atezolizumab 1,200 mg intravenously every 3 weeks. About nine tenths of the roughly 30 patients were males with bladder-origin urothelial cancer, and about 65% of the roughly 30 reported a prior smoking history. An ECOG performance status of 0 or 1 was recorded for the patients, and 0 to 3 prior chemotherapy regimens had been received by the patients. Blood samples were analyzed 3 weeks after the start of treatment (second dose) and 6 weeks after the start of treatment. A median of about 150,000 T cells and fewer than 85,000 unique TCRs was obtained from blood samples, and a median clonality of approximately 0.08 was observed. The study was an exploratory multi-omic analysis of somatic, immune and clinical correlates of response to PD-L1 blockade with atezolizumab in urothelial cancer. Pretreatment tumor samples, along with matched peripheral blood serially collected before and after atezolizumab treatment, were subjected to TCR sequencing. Progression-free survival longer than 6 months counted as durable clinical benefit, and TCR features were additionally tested against both progression-free and overall survival. In the same patients, whole exome sequencing and RNA sequencing of pretreatment tumors were performed in addition to TCR sequencing. Several patients achieved durable clinical benefit and roughly 20 did not. Over 28 patients had pretreatment blood TCR-seq, around 25 had at least one posttreatment blood collection, and around 25 had tumor TCR-seq.

Each PCR received spiked-in synthetic TCR analog templates so that absolute template abundance could be estimated from read counts. The immunoSEQ assay was used to amplify TCRbeta CDR3 regions from genomic DNA with bias-controlled V and J gene primers. Rearranged TCRbeta segments were sequenced at approximately 20X coverage. The authors' analysis ran thus. Clustering was used to correct sequencing errors, and CDR3s were annotated against IMGT to assign V, D and J genes. Downstream analyses used only productive TCRbeta rearrangements and left out out-of-frame or stop-codon sequences. To compute clonality, Shannon entropy was normalized by the log of the number of unique productive sequences and then subtracted from one. Fisher's exact test with Benjamini-Hochberg correction, using a cutoff of adjusted p below 0.01, was how clones that differed between time points or between blood and tumor were identified. The table was pulled from immuneACCESS by TCRdb, which kept in-frame rearrangements only. Such tables lose some clones; where checked, under half of the loss comes from unresolved V genes, and the rest has no known cause. That table is the source of V, J and clone size, and D and trimming were worked out from the DNA. For this sample the table gives over 65,000 clones, of which around 90% were detected only once. The top ten hold more than 3.5% of the sample.

Sequences SGHNT (CDR1) and YYREEE (CDR2) are obtained from the germline V gene (reference sequence). Inclusive of the bounding cysteine and phenylalanine, the CDR3 is 15 residues long. Of all the DNA, just the CDR3 is kept, 45 bases in frame from base 1. The germline V and J ends show losses of 4 bases and 6 bases respectively, and no gene match explains 9 bases of the junction. The research as a whole found: A pretreatment peripheral blood TCR clonality below the median was linked to improved progression-free and overall survival. Because the sample size was small (n ≈ 28) and many of the analyses were exploratory, the results are meant to be hypothesis-generating. At 3 weeks after the start of treatment, tumor-associated TCR clones in peripheral blood had expanded more in patients with durable benefit (n of about 22, p = 0.022).

Explained via the paper, the time point label denotes: pretreatment peripheral blood. A cohort of 25 to 30 patients with locally advanced or metastatic urothelial carcinoma, treated at Memorial Sloan Kettering on a trial protocol, was included. Peripheral blood mononuclear cells were collected pretreatment and during treatment, with between 1 and 8 total time points per patient. The Qiagen DNeasy Blood extraction kit was used to purify genomic DNA from total PBMCs and tumor samples. Collected pretreatment and during treatment, PBMCs were isolated and stored as previously described. Remarks on this clone: This clone's antigen is unknown. Base qualities are not provided; no much larger clone lies one nucleotide away.

This sample comprised PBMCs, obtained around atezolizumab (anti-PD-L1) treatment. The chain couples TRBV5-4 to TRBJ2-7, and 11 junction bases match TRBD2. The receptor was isolated from a man in his 70s with urothelial cancer. The CDR3 protein: CASSPGLAGFGEQYF. The DNA sequence is given as TGTGCCAGCAGCCCAGGACTAGCGGGTTTCGGCGAGCAGTACTTC.